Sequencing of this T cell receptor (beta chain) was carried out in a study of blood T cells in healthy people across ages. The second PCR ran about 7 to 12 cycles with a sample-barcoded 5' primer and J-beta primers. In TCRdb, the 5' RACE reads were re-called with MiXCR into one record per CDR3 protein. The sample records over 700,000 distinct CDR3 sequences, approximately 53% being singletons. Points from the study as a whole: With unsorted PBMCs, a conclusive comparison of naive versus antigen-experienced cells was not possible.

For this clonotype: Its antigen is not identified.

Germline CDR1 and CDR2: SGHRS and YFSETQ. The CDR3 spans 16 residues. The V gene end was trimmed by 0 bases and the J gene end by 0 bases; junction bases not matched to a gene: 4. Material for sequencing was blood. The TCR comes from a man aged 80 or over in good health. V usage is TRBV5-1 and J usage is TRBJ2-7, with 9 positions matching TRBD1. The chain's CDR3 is CASSLVTGGDSYEQYF. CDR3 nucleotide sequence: TGCGCCAGCAGCTTGGTAACAGGGGGCGACTCCTACGAGCAGTACTTC.